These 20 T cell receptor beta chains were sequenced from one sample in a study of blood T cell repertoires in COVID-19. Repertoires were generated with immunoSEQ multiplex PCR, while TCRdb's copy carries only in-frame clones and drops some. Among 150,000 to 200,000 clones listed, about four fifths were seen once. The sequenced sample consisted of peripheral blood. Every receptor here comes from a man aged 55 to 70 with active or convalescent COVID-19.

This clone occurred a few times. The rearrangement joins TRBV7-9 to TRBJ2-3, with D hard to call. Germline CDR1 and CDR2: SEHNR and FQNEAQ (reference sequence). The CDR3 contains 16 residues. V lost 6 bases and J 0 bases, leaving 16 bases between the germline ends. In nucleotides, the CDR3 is TGTGCCAGCAGATCCCCTCTCTACCCGAGCACAGATACGCAGTATTTT. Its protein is CASRSPLYPSTDTQYF. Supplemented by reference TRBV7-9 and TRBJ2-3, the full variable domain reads DTGVSQNPRHKITKRGQNVTFRCDPISEHNRLYWYRQTLGQGPEFLTYFQNEAQLEKSRLLSDRFSAERPKGSFSTLEIQRTEQGDSAMYLCASRSPLYPSTDTQYFGPGTRLTVL.

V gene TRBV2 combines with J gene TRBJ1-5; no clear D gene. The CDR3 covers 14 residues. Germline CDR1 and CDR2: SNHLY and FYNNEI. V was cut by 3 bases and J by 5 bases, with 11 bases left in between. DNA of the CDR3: TGTGCCAGCAGTGATCGGCAGGTGTATCAGCCCCAGCATTTT. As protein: CASSDRQVYQPQHF.

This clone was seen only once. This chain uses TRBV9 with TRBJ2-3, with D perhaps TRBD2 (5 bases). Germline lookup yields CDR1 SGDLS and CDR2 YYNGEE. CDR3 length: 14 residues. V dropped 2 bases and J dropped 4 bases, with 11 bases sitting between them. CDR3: CASSVEVWSDTQYF. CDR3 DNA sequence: TGTGCCAGCAGCGTGGAGGTTTGGTCAGATACGCAGTATTTT. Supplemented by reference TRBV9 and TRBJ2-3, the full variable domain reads DSGVTQTPKHLITATGQRVTLRCSPRSGDLSVYWYQQSLDQGLQFLIQYYNGEERAKGNILERFSAQQFPDLHSELNLSSLELGDSALYFCASSVEVWSDTQYFGPGTRLTVL.

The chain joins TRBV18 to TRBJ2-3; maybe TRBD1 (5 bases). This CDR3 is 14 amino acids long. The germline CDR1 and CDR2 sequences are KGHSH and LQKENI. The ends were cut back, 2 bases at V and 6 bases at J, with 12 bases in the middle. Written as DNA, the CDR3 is TGTGCCAGCTCACCAGGAATAAAGGGGGATACGCAGTATTTT. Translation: CASSPGIKGDTQYF. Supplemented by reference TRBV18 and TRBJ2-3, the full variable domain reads NAGVMQNPRHLVRRRGQEARLRCSPMKGHSHVYWYRQLPEEGLKFMVYLQKENIIDESGMPKERFSAEFPKEGPSILRIQQVVRGDSAAYFCASSPGIKGDTQYFGPGTRLTVL.

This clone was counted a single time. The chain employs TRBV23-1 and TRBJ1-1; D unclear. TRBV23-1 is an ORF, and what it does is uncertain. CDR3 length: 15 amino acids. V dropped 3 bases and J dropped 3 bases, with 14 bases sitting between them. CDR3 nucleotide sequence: TGCGCCAGCAGTCACCGGGTTGAAACGTACACTGAAGCTTTCTTT. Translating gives CASSHRVETYTEAFF.

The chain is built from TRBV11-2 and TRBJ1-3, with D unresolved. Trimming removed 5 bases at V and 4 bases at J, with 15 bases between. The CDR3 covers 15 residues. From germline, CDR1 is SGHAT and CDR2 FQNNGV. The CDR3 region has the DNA TGTGCCAGCAGCGGTAGCTGGTCGGGAGGAAACACCATATATTTT. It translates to CASSGSWSGGNTIYF.

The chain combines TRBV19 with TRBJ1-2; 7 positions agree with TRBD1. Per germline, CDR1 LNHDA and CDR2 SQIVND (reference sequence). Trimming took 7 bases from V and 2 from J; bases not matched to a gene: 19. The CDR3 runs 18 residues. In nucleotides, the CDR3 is TGTGCCAGTAAGCCAGACAGGGCGCCTGTCAATTTAAACTATGGCTACACCTTC. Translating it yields CASKPDRAPVNLNYGYTF.

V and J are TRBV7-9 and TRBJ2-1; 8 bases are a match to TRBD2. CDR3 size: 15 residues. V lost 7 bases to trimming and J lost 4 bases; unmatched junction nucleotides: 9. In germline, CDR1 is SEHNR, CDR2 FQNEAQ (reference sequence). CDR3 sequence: CASMLSLAEYNEQFF. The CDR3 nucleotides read TGTGCCAGCATGTTGTCACTAGCGGAGTACAATGAGCAGTTCTTC.

The CDR3 DNA reads TGCGCCAGCAGTGGAGCGGGAGAGTTAAATGAGCAGTTCTTC. Translation gives CASSGAGELNEQFF. V gene TRBV10-1 combines with J gene TRBJ2-1; 8 bases match TRBD2. Looked up from germline, CDR1 is WNHNN and CDR2 is SYGVQD (reference sequence). The junction had 6 bases not matched to a gene; V was cut back by 4 bases and J by 7 bases. The CDR3 extends over 14 amino acids.

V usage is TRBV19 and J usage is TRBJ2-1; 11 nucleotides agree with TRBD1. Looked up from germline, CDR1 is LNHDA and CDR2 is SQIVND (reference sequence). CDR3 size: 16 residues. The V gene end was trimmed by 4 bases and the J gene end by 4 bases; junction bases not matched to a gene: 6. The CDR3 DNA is TGTGCCAGTAGTACCGGGACAGGGGGAGGTTACAATGAGCAGTTCTTC. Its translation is CASSTGTGGGYNEQFF.

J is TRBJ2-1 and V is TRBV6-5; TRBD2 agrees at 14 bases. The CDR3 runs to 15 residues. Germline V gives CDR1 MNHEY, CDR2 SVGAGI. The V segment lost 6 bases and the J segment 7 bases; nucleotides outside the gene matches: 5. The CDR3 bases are TGTGCCAGCAGAACCGGGACTAGCGGGGGTAATGAGCAGTTCTTC. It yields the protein CASRTGTSGGNEQFF.

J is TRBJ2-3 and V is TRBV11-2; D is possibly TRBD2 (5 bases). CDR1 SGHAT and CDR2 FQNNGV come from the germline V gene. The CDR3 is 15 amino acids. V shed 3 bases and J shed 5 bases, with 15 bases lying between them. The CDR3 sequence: CASSLRATPGDTQYF. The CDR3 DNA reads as TGTGCCAGCAGCTTGAGGGCCACACCGGGAGATACGCAGTATTTT.

Here the CDR3 DNA reads TGTGCCAGCACCTCGGGTACAGGCGCCTACGAGCAGTACTTC. Translation gives CASTSGTGAYEQYF. V and J are TRBV6-6 and TRBJ2-7, with D maybe TRBD1 (5 bases). V dropped 7 bases and J dropped 2 bases, with 15 bases sitting between them. In germline, CDR1 is MNHNY, CDR2 SVGAGI (reference sequence). The CDR3 covers 14 residues.

The CDR3 spells CSASNWEQGITDTQYF. The CDR3 DNA reads as TGCAGTGCTAGTAATTGGGAACAGGGGATCACAGATACGCAGTATTTT. The gene calls are TRBV20-1 and TRBJ2-3; 7 nucleotides match TRBD1. The CDR3 consists of 16 residues. Germline V gene data show CDR1 as DFQATT and CDR2 as SNEGSKA (reference sequence). V lost 3 bases to trimming and J lost 2 bases; unmatched junction nucleotides: 11.

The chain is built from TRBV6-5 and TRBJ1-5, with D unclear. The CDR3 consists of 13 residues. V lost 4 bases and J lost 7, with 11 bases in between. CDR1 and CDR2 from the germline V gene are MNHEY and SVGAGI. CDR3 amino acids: CASSSWGGQPQHF. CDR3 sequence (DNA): TGTGCCAGCAGTTCTTGGGGAGGGCAGCCCCAGCATTTT.

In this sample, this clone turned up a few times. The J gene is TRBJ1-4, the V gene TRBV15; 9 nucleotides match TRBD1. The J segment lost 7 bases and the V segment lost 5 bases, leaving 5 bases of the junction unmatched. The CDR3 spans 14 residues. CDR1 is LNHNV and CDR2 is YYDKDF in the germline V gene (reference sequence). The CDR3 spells CATSLDRGGEKLFF. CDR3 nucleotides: TGTGCCACCAGCCTGGACAGGGGAGGTGAAAAACTGTTTTTT.

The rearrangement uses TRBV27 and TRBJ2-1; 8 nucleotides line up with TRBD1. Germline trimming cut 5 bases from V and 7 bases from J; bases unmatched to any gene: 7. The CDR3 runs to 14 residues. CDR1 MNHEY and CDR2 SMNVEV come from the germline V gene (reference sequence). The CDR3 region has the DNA TGTGCCAGCAGTACCCGGGACAGGTTTAATGAGCAGTTCTTC. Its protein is CASSTRDRFNEQFF.

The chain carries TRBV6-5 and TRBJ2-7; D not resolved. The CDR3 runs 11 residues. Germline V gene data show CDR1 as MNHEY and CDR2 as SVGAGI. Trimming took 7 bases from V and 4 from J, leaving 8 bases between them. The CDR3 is CASNRRYEQYF. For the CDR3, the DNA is TGTGCCAGCAACCGGCGGTACGAGCAGTACTTC.

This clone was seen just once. The CDR3 DNA is TGCGCCAGCAGTGGTACACAGACGACTGAAGCTTTCTTT. Amino acid sequence: CASSGTQTTEAFF. The chain has TRBV10-2 and TRBJ1-1; D is undetermined. V lost 4 bases, J lost 5 bases, and 11 bases lay in between. Germline lookup yields CDR1 WSHSY and CDR2 SAAADI. The CDR3 length is 13 residues.

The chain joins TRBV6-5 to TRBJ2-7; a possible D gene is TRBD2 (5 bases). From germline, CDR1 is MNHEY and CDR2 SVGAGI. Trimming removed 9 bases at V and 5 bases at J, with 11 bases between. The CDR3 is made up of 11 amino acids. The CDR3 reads CARYRGHEQYF. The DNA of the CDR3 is TGTGCCAGGTACCGGGGTCACGAGCAGTACTTC.